A few counts support the clone carrying this T cell receptor beta chain. As yet, its antigen is unknown. Unsorted whole blood yielded the blood RNA, and germline DNA was also extracted. This sample stems from a study of tumor-infiltrating lymphocytes in primary liver carcinoma. Study-wide background: Ranging in age from 30 to 69 years, the patients were men and women. Regardless of tissue type, samples showed similar yields of roughly 3.65 to 7.5 million productive TCRbeta reads.

Germline V gene data show CDR1 as MGHRA and CDR2 as YSYEKL. Trimming at V came to 0 bases and at J to 1 base, leaving 9 bases not matched to a gene. The CDR3 consists of 18 residues. Study-level findings and limits: Tumor top-250-clone fraction significantly exceeded that of blood (p = 0.039).

The researchers produced TCR beta cDNA from approximately 550 ng total RNA with a constant-region primer. Library construction for TCR beta comprised three nested multiplex PCR rounds performed with slightly modified ARM-PCR. With TRBV1-TRBV30 forward primers and a C-beta reverse primer, the first two PCR rounds were run for roughly 9 cycles each. TCRdb recomputed calls from the multiplex PCR reads with MiXCR, one row per CDR3 protein. The sample yields 250,000 to 400,000 distinct CDR3 sequences, approximately 60% seen once. This receptor was identified in a man between 35 and 55 years old with primary liver carcinoma and hepatitis B virus infection. This chain links TRBV4-1 with TRBJ1-1; 9 bases align to TRBD1. What was sequenced was peripheral blood. The CDR3 sequence: CASSQDNPRDRANTEAFF. CDR3 sequence (DNA): TGCGCCAGCAGCCAAGATAACCCTCGGGACAGGGCGAACACTGAAGCTTTCTTT.